Below are 19 T cell receptor beta chains sequenced from a single sample in a study of cytomegalovirus exposure and HLA in healthy donors. Primers for the PCR totalled 60 Vbeta and 13 Jbeta. The protocol was immunoSEQ multiplex PCR, while the TCRdb copy is restricted to in-frame clones and leaves out a portion. This repertoire shows 130,000 to 150,000 clones, roughly 76% found once; its top ten account for approximately 4%. Specimen: PBMCs. These receptors came from a man between 18 and 35 years old in good health and CMV-seronegative.

This clone was recorded only once. The genes are TRBV2 and TRBJ1-3, with D maybe TRBD1 (6 bases). Germline V gene lookup returns CDR1 SNHLY and CDR2 FYNNEI. The CDR3 has 13 amino acids. Between the trimmed V and J ends, which lost 7 bases and 2 bases, there was a span of 9 bases. CDR3 protein: CASKKGAGNTIYF. The DNA of the CDR3 is TGTGCCAGCAAGAAGGGGGCTGGAAACACCATATATTTT.

The J gene is TRBJ2-2, the V gene TRBV29-1, with TRBD1 identical over 8 bases. Germline CDR1 is SQVTM and CDR2 is ANQGSEA. V was pared by 6 bases and J by 7 bases, with 7 bases of the junction left unmatched. The CDR3 runs 13 residues. This chain's CDR3 is CSVDGQGGGELFF. The CDR3, as DNA: TGCAGCGTCGATGGACAGGGAGGCGGGGAGCTGTTTTTT.

This clone was observed a handful of times. V is TRBV2 and J is TRBJ2-5; D unclear. The germline V and J ends were trimmed by 6 bases and 5 bases, with 10 bases remaining between them. The CDR3 runs to 12 residues. The germline CDR1 and CDR2 sequences are SNHLY and FYNNEI. The DNA for the CDR3 is TGTGCCAGCAGAGCAATCGGGGAGACCCAGTACTTC. This translates into CASRAIGETQYF. Full variable domain (remainder filled in from reference TRBV2 and TRBJ2-5): EPEVTQTPSHQVTQMGQEVILRCVPISNHLYFYWYRQILGQKVEFLVSFYNNEISEKSEIFDDQFSVERPDGSNFTLKIRSTKLEDSAMYFCASRAIGETQYFGPGTRLLVL.

CDR3 nucleotides: TGTGCCTGGAGTGTAGGGGGGACTAGCGGGGGCGATACGCAGTATTTT. This codes for CAWSVGGTSGGDTQYF. The chain combines TRBV30 with TRBJ2-3; the match to TRBD2 covers 14 bases. Unmatched junction bases numbered 5, after V lost 0 bases and J lost 6 bases. Looked up from germline, CDR1 is GTSNPN and CDR2 is SVGIG (reference sequence). The CDR3 is 16 residues long.

This clone was observed a handful of times. This chain links TRBV6-1 with TRBJ2-4, with D perhaps matching TRBD1 (5 bases). Germline V gene lookup returns CDR1 MNHNS and CDR2 SASEGT. This CDR3 has 14 residues. The V end lost 8 bases, the J end lost 1 base, and 12 bases lay between the germline ends. CDR3 in DNA: TGTGCCAGCGAGGTCCAGGGTGCCAAAAACATTCAGTACTTC. It specifies CASEVQGAKNIQYF.

The sample holds one count of this clone. The J gene is TRBJ2-3, the V gene TRBV4-1, with D possibly matching TRBD2 (6 bases). The CDR3 covers 15 residues. The V gene's germline CDR1 is MGHRA and CDR2 YSYEKL. With 4 bases removed from V and 0 bases from J, the gap between germline ends came to 11 bases. The CDR3 reads CASSPRLGSTDTQYF. CDR3 nucleotide sequence: TGCGCCAGCAGCCCCCGACTAGGTAGCACAGATACGCAGTATTTT.

This CDR3 reads CASSLDGGSGQYF. For the CDR3, the DNA is TGTGCCAGCAGCTTAGACGGGGGGAGCGGGCAGTACTTC. J is TRBJ2-7 and V is TRBV13; 7 nucleotides match TRBD2. With 1 base clipped from V and 9 bases from J, the junction kept 6 bases outside the gene matches. The CDR3 consists of 13 residues. Germline V gives CDR1 PRHDT, CDR2 FYEKMQ (reference sequence).

The chain uses TRBV4-2 and TRBJ2-3, with TRBD2 identical over 10 bases. V was clipped by 1 base and J by 2 bases; unmatched bases: 3. Germline assignment: CDR1 LGHNA and CDR2 YNFKEQ. CDR3 size: 16 residues. CDR3 sequence (DNA): TGTGCCAGCAGCCAAGCTCTAGCGGGGGTCACAGATACGCAGTATTTT. It encodes CASSQALAGVTDTQYF.

The gene calls are TRBV29-1 and TRBJ1-4, with D perhaps TRBD1 (5 bases). V was trimmed by 6 bases and J by 0 bases, leaving 11 bases between them. The CDR3 length is 14 residues. Germline assignment: CDR1 SQVTM and CDR2 ANQGSEA. CDR3 bases: TGCAGCGTGGGAAAGACAGCAACTAATGAAAAACTGTTTTTT. Encoded protein: CSVGKTATNEKLFF. The full variable domain, completed using reference TRBV29-1 and TRBJ1-4, is SAVISQKPSRDICQRGTSLTIQCQVDSQVTMMFWYRQQPGQSLTLIATANQGSEATYESGFVIDKFPISRPNLTFSTLTVSNMSPEDSSIYLCSVGKTATNEKLFFGSGTQLSVL.

Here the CDR3 reads CASSPQGLDEQFF. Here the CDR3 DNA reads TGTGCCAGCAGCCCACAGGGGTTGGATGAGCAGTTCTTC. The gene calls are TRBV7-7 and TRBJ2-1, with 7 bases aligning to TRBD1. With V trimmed by 5 bases and J by 8 bases, 6 bases remained unmatched. CDR1 and CDR2 (germline): SSHAT, FNYEAQ (reference sequence). The CDR3 is 13 amino acids.

J is TRBJ2-2 and V is TRBV4-1; 13 bases map to TRBD2. The CDR3 is 17 residues long. With 6 bases clipped from V and 1 base from J, the junction kept 5 bases outside the gene matches. Germline V lookup: CDR1 MGHRA, CDR2 YSYEKL. This chain's CDR3 is CASSFRTSGGNTGELFF. CDR3 DNA: TGCGCCAGCAGTTTCCGGACTAGCGGGGGGAACACCGGGGAGCTGTTTTTT.

The CDR3 DNA follows: TGTGCCAGTAGTATAGATCCCGCGGGCCTCTACAATGAGCAGTTCTTC. Its translation: CASSIDPAGLYNEQFF. V is TRBV19 and J is TRBJ2-1; D might be TRBD2 (5 bases). Germline-derived CDR1 and CDR2 are LNHDA and SQIVND (reference sequence). The CDR3 covers 16 residues. Trimming pared 0 bases from V and 3 bases from J, leaving 12 bases between. Using reference TRBV19 and TRBJ2-1 for the parts outside the CDR3, the full variable domain is DGGITQSPKYLFRKEGQNVTLSCEQNLNHDAMYWYRQDPGQGLRLIYYSQIVNDFQKGDIAEGYSVSREKKESFPLTVTSAQKNPTAFYLCASSIDPAGLYNEQFFGPGTRLTVL.

The chain is built from TRBV6-1 and TRBJ1-5, with D possibly matching TRBD1 (5 bases). V dropped 0 bases and J dropped 9 bases, with 15 bases sitting between them. The CDR3 sequence is 15 residues long. The germline CDR1 and CDR2 sequences are MNHNS and SASEGT. The CDR3 loop is CASSEAEGRRRPQHF. CDR3 sequence (DNA): TGTGCCAGCAGTGAAGCAGAGGGGAGGCGGCGGCCCCAGCATTTT.

The chain couples TRBV5-5 to TRBJ1-2, with D unclear. The germline gives CDR1 SGHKS, CDR2 YYEKEE (reference sequence). Trimming shortened V by 2 bases and J by 0 bases, and 14 bases separated the two germline ends. This CDR3 has 16 residues. CDR3 bases: TGTGCCAGCAGCTTAAACTTTCGGCAGGCTAACTATGGCTACACCTTC. Protein: CASSLNFRQANYGYTF.

This clone was picked up one time. V usage is TRBV5-4 and J usage is TRBJ2-5; a weak D match, TRBD2 (5 bases). Trimming took 5 bases from V and 2 from J, leaving 13 bases between them. Per the germline V gene, CDR1 is SGHNT and CDR2 is YYREEE (reference sequence). CDR3 size: 14 residues. This chain's CDR3 is CASSLGGRQETQYF. DNA for the CDR3: TGTGCCAGCAGTTTAGGAGGACGGCAAGAGACCCAGTACTTC.

This clone has just a few counts. The chain carries TRBV4-1 and TRBJ2-1; 11 bases agree with TRBD1. The length of the CDR3 is 14 residues. The ends lost 4 bases at V and 9 bases at J; junction bases unmatched: 5. Germline values: CDR1 MGHRA, CDR2 YSYEKL. The chain's CDR3 is CASSLGQGAVEQFF. CDR3 bases: TGCGCCAGCAGCCTCGGACAGGGGGCGGTTGAGCAGTTCTTC.

V and J are TRBV12-5 and TRBJ2-3; D remains ambiguous. Germline loops: CDR1 LGHNT, CDR2 FRNRAP. The CDR3 is made up of 14 amino acids. The V end lost 5 bases, the J end lost 3 bases, and 12 bases lay between the germline ends. The CDR3 coding sequence is TGTGCTAGTGGTATCGGGTCAAGGACAGATACGCAGTATTTT. It translates to CASGIGSRTDTQYF.

The V and J genes are TRBV5-1 and TRBJ1-2; 9 nucleotides align to TRBD1. This CDR3 contains 14 residues. Unmatched junction bases numbered 10, after V lost 5 bases and J lost 8 bases. Germline CDR1 and CDR2: SGHRS and YFSETQ. CDR3 coding DNA: TGCGCCAGCAGAATGACAGGGGGGAGGAAGGGCTACACCTTC. Translated: CASRMTGGRKGYTF. The full variable domain, its missing parts supplied by reference TRBV5-1 and TRBJ1-2, is KAGVTQTPRYLIKTRGQQVTLSCSPISGHRSVSWYQQTPGQGLQFLFEYFSETQRNKGNFPGRFSGRQFSNSRSEMNVSTLELGDSALYLCASRMTGGRKGYTFGSGTRLTVV.

This clone is a singleton in its sample. V gene TRBV28 combines with J gene TRBJ1-2; 9 bases align to TRBD1. The CDR3 runs 14 residues. The J segment lost 2 bases and the V segment lost 9 bases, leaving 7 bases of the junction unmatched. Germline CDR1 is MDHEN and CDR2 is SYDVKM. CDR3: CASIGTGKNYGYTF. DNA of the CDR3: TGTGCCAGTATAGGGACAGGGAAAAACTATGGCTACACCTTC.